The rows below give T cell receptor beta chains drawn from one sample of a study of T cell changes during pregnancy in multiple sclerosis. Clones were sequenced by immunoSEQ multiplex PCR, and TCRdb holds only the in-frame ones, with some missing. The sample has tens of thousands of clones; more than 70% are singletons. The input for sequencing was CD8+ T cells from peripheral blood mononuclear cells, taken after pregnancy. The receptor set was obtained from a female donor with multiple sclerosis, enrolled in a pregnancy study. The CDR3 runs from the conserved cysteine through the conserved F or W. Fields, in order: clone size, V gene, D gene, J gene, CDR3 protein, CDR3 DNA. The D gene is left open where the match is weak. Clone size appears in some rows only: once, few, many, or a class for an expanded clone.

clone_size: -
v_call: TRBV28
d_call: TRBD2
j_call: TRBJ2-3
cdr3_aa: CASSLGTSPVTQYF
cdr3_nt: TGTGCCAGCAGTTTGGGGACTAGCCCGGTGACGCAGTATTTT

clone_size: -
v_call: TRBV15
d_call: TRBD2
j_call: TRBJ2-7
cdr3_aa: CATSRRLAGAYEQYF
cdr3_nt: TGTGCCACCAGCAGAAGACTAGCGGGGGCCTACGAGCAGTACTTC

clone_size: once
v_call: TRBV7-6
d_call: -
j_call: TRBJ1-2
cdr3_aa: CASSPGPSPGYGYTF
cdr3_nt: TGTGCCAGCAGCCCTGGGCCCTCCCCGGGATATGGCTACACCTTC

clone_size: -
v_call: TRBV27
d_call: -
j_call: TRBJ1-5
cdr3_aa: CASSLKGFKQPQHF
cdr3_nt: TGTGCCAGCAGTTTAAAGGGGTTCAAGCAGCCCCAGCATTTT

clone_size: -
v_call: TRBV6-6
d_call: -
j_call: TRBJ2-3
cdr3_aa: CASSYSEDTQYF
cdr3_nt: TGTGCCAGCAGTTACTCGGAGGATACGCAGTATTTT

clone_size: few
v_call: TRBV6-4
d_call: TRBD2
j_call: TRBJ2-3
cdr3_aa: CASSDSGGATDTQYF
cdr3_nt: TGTGCCAGCAGTGATAGCGGGGGGGCCACAGATACGCAGTATTTT

clone_size: -
v_call: TRBV19
d_call: -
j_call: TRBJ2-1
cdr3_aa: CASSIDGQNNEQFF
cdr3_nt: TGTGCCAGTAGTATAGATGGGCAAAACAATGAGCAGTTCTTC

clone_size: -
v_call: TRBV9
d_call: -
j_call: TRBJ2-7
cdr3_aa: CASSVGAQVYYEQYF
cdr3_nt: TGTGCCAGCAGCGTAGGGGCCCAGGTATACTACGAGCAGTACTTC

clone_size: once
v_call: TRBV4-1
d_call: TRBD1
j_call: TRBJ2-1
cdr3_aa: CASSQEGDRVSLNEQFF
cdr3_nt: TGCGCCAGCAGCCAAGAAGGGGACAGGGTTTCTCTCAATGAGCAGTTCTTC

clone_size: -
v_call: TRBV11-3
d_call: -
j_call: TRBJ1-1
cdr3_aa: CASRDTRRNTEAFF
cdr3_nt: TGTGCCAGCCGGGACACCCGAAGGAACACTGAAGCTTTCTTT

clone_size: -
v_call: TRBV7-2
d_call: TRBD1
j_call: TRBJ2-7
cdr3_aa: CASSSRRGFFYEQYF
cdr3_nt: TGTGCCAGCAGCTCACGCAGGGGGTTCTTCTACGAGCAGTACTTC

clone_size: -
v_call: TRBV9
d_call: -
j_call: TRBJ2-7
cdr3_aa: CASSVGGDDYEQYF
cdr3_nt: TGTGCCAGCAGCGTAGGCGGTGACGACTACGAGCAGTACTTC

clone_size: many
v_call: TRBV6-4
d_call: -
j_call: TRBJ1-5
cdr3_aa: CASSERDNQPQHF
cdr3_nt: TGTGCCAGCAGTGAGAGGGACAATCAGCCCCAGCATTTT

clone_size: -
v_call: TRBV6-5
d_call: TRBD2
j_call: TRBJ2-3
cdr3_aa: CASSSTSGGDGTQYF
cdr3_nt: TGTGCCAGCAGTTCGACTAGCGGGGGAGACGGTACGCAGTATTTT

clone_size: once
v_call: TRBV7-2
d_call: -
j_call: TRBJ1-3
cdr3_aa: CASSPWAARNTIYF
cdr3_nt: TGTGCCAGCAGCCCATGGGCAGCCAGAAACACCATATATTTT

clone_size: -
v_call: TRBV27
d_call: -
j_call: TRBJ2-1
cdr3_aa: CASSQDTSFHEQFF
cdr3_nt: TGTGCCAGCAGTCAAGATACTAGCTTCCATGAGCAGTTCTTC

clone_size: -
v_call: TRBV9
d_call: TRBD1
j_call: TRBJ1-4
cdr3_aa: CASSEGGQGVEKLFF
cdr3_nt: TGTGCCAGCAGCGAGGGGGGACAGGGGGTTGAAAAACTGTTTTTT

clone_size: -
v_call: TRBV9
d_call: TRBD1
j_call: TRBJ1-5
cdr3_aa: CASSVGIGQGMGPQHF
cdr3_nt: TGTGCCAGCAGCGTAGGTATAGGACAGGGGATGGGGCCCCAGCATTTT

clone_size: few
v_call: TRBV9
d_call: -
j_call: TRBJ1-1
cdr3_aa: CASSVGGIRAEAFF
cdr3_nt: TGTGCCAGCAGCGTAGGAGGGATTAGGGCTGAAGCTTTCTTT

clone_size: -
v_call: TRBV7-8
d_call: TRBD1
j_call: TRBJ1-6
cdr3_aa: CASSLLGQENSPLHF
cdr3_nt: TGTGCCAGCAGCTTACTGGGACAGGAGAATTCACCCCTCCACTTT

clone_size: -
v_call: TRBV19
d_call: -
j_call: TRBJ1-1
cdr3_aa: CASLYRASEAFF
cdr3_nt: TGTGCCAGTCTTTACAGGGCCTCTGAAGCTTTCTTT

clone_size: -
v_call: TRBV10-3
d_call: TRBD1
j_call: TRBJ2-7
cdr3_aa: CAISELGGFSYEQYF
cdr3_nt: TGTGCCATCAGTGAGCTAGGGGGCTTCTCCTACGAGCAGTACTTC

clone_size: -
v_call: TRBV25-1
d_call: TRBD2
j_call: TRBJ2-7
cdr3_aa: CATSVAGGLYEQYF
cdr3_nt: TGTGCCACCTCGGTGGCGGGGGGGCTCTACGAGCAGTACTTC

clone_size: -
v_call: TRBV6-5
d_call: -
j_call: TRBJ2-7
cdr3_aa: CASSYSQGSYEQYF
cdr3_nt: TGTGCCAGCAGTTACTCGCAGGGTTCCTACGAGCAGTACTTC

clone_size: -
v_call: TRBV7-9
d_call: TRBD2
j_call: TRBJ2-7
cdr3_aa: CASSLGGGYEQYF
cdr3_nt: TGTGCCAGCAGCTTAGGGGGGGGCTACGAGCAGTACTTC

clone_size: -
v_call: TRBV5-5
d_call: -
j_call: TRBJ1-2
cdr3_aa: CASRQDRHPAYGYTF
cdr3_nt: TGTGCCAGCAGACAGGACAGACATCCAGCCTATGGCTACACCTTC

clone_size: -
v_call: TRBV6-1
d_call: -
j_call: TRBJ1-3
cdr3_aa: CASRQQVDSGNTIYF
cdr3_nt: TGTGCCAGCAGGCAACAGGTCGACTCTGGAAACACCATATATTTT

clone_size: -
v_call: TRBV9
d_call: -
j_call: TRBJ2-1
cdr3_aa: CASSVGGETEQFF
cdr3_nt: TGTGCCAGCAGCGTAGGCGGGGAAACTGAGCAGTTCTTC

clone_size: few
v_call: TRBV5-8
d_call: -
j_call: TRBJ1-1
cdr3_aa: CASSPVMNTEAFF
cdr3_nt: TGTGCCAGCAGTCCGGTGATGAACACTGAAGCTTTCTTT

clone_size: -
v_call: TRBV2
d_call: -
j_call: TRBJ2-5
cdr3_aa: CASSEVGGQETQYF
cdr3_nt: TGTGCCAGCAGTGAAGTAGGGGGCCAAGAGACCCAGTACTTC

clone_size: -
v_call: TRBV6-5
d_call: -
j_call: TRBJ2-7
cdr3_aa: CASSYSASGSYEQYF
cdr3_nt: TGTGCCAGCAGTTACTCAGCCAGCGGATCCTACGAGCAGTACTTC

clone_size: -
v_call: TRBV7-3
d_call: -
j_call: TRBJ2-2
cdr3_aa: CASSSSRGTGELFF
cdr3_nt: TGTGCCAGCAGCTCTTCCCGGGGGACCGGGGAGCTGTTTTTT

clone_size: few
v_call: TRBV6-4
d_call: TRBD1
j_call: TRBJ2-3
cdr3_aa: CASSDSPGQGTDTQYF
cdr3_nt: TGTGCCAGCAGTGATTCGCCGGGACAGGGCACAGATACGCAGTATTTT

clone_size: few
v_call: TRBV9
d_call: -
j_call: TRBJ2-1
cdr3_aa: CASSVALGGTYNEQFF
cdr3_nt: TGTGCCAGCAGCGTAGCCCTGGGTGGGACTTACAATGAGCAGTTCTTC

clone_size: -
v_call: TRBV6-5
d_call: TRBD1
j_call: TRBJ2-1
cdr3_aa: CASSYSQGAYYEQFF
cdr3_nt: TGTGCCAGCAGTTACTCACAGGGGGCGTACTATGAGCAGTTCTTC

clone_size: -
v_call: TRBV18
d_call: TRBD2
j_call: TRBJ2-3
cdr3_aa: CASSPEIAGAHTDTQYF
cdr3_nt: TGTGCCAGCTCACCGGAAATAGCGGGGGCCCACACAGATACGCAGTATTTT

clone_size: -
v_call: TRBV4-1
d_call: -
j_call: TRBJ1-1
cdr3_aa: CASSPRGMNTEAFF
cdr3_nt: TGCGCCAGCAGTCCAAGAGGTATGAACACTGAAGCTTTCTTT

clone_size: -
v_call: TRBV7-6
d_call: -
j_call: TRBJ2-1
cdr3_aa: CASSLHPAVAGAPYNEQFF
cdr3_nt: TGTGCCAGCAGCTTACACCCTGCCGTGGCTGGGGCTCCCTACAATGAGCAGTTCTTC

clone_size: -
v_call: TRBV6-1
d_call: TRBD2
j_call: TRBJ2-7
cdr3_aa: CASSGGGGPSYEQYF
cdr3_nt: TGTGCCAGCAGTGGGGGGGGAGGACCTTCCTACGAGCAGTACTTC

clone_size: -
v_call: TRBV29-1
d_call: -
j_call: TRBJ1-2
cdr3_aa: CSVEGMTVSNGYTF
cdr3_nt: TGCAGCGTTGAAGGGATGACAGTCTCCAACGGCTACACCTTC

clone_size: -
v_call: TRBV6-5
d_call: -
j_call: TRBJ1-2
cdr3_aa: CASSSWPSGYGYTF
cdr3_nt: TGTGCCAGCAGTTCATGGCCCTCTGGCTATGGCTACACCTTC

clone_size: -
v_call: TRBV7-2
d_call: -
j_call: TRBJ2-7
cdr3_aa: CASSLANSPWKYF
cdr3_nt: TGTGCCAGCAGCTTAGCGAACAGCCCCTGGAAGTACTTC

clone_size: -
v_call: TRBV6-1
d_call: -
j_call: TRBJ2-7
cdr3_aa: CASQQGYEQYF
cdr3_nt: TGTGCCAGCCAACAGGGCTACGAGCAGTACTTC

clone_size: -
v_call: TRBV7-2
d_call: TRBD2
j_call: TRBJ2-7
cdr3_aa: CASSLAQRGGTYEQYF
cdr3_nt: TGTGCCAGCAGCTTAGCGCAGCGGGGAGGGACCTACGAGCAGTACTTC

clone_size: -
v_call: TRBV5-1
d_call: -
j_call: TRBJ1-1
cdr3_aa: CASSPTGPDTEAFF
cdr3_nt: TGCGCCAGCAGCCCAACAGGTCCCGACACTGAAGCTTTCTTT

clone_size: -
v_call: TRBV6-5
d_call: TRBD1
j_call: TRBJ2-7
cdr3_aa: CASSYGQGTYEQYF
cdr3_nt: TGTGCCAGCAGTTACGGACAGGGCACCTACGAGCAGTACTTC

clone_size: -
v_call: TRBV4-3
d_call: TRBD1
j_call: TRBJ2-7
cdr3_aa: CASSQEWGQGGDEQYF
cdr3_nt: TGCGCCAGCAGCCAAGAGTGGGGACAGGGTGGCGACGAGCAGTACTTC

clone_size: -
v_call: TRBV6-5
d_call: -
j_call: TRBJ2-7
cdr3_aa: CASSYSEGAQNEQYF
cdr3_nt: TGTGCCAGCAGTTACTCGGAGGGGGCGCAGAACGAGCAGTACTTC

clone_size: once
v_call: TRBV30
d_call: -
j_call: TRBJ2-1
cdr3_aa: CAWKGVGWYEQFF
cdr3_nt: TGTGCCTGGAAGGGAGTGGGTTGGTATGAGCAGTTCTTC

clone_size: -
v_call: TRBV6-5
d_call: TRBD2
j_call: TRBJ2-3
cdr3_aa: CASMRVAGQTDTQYF
cdr3_nt: TGTGCCAGCATGAGGGTAGCGGGACAAACAGATACGCAGTATTTT

clone_size: -
v_call: TRBV7-8
d_call: TRBD1
j_call: TRBJ2-3
cdr3_aa: CASSPYRGILVGGRAQYF
cdr3_nt: TGTGCCAGCAGCCCGTACAGGGGGATATTGGTTGGGGGAAGGGCGCAGTATTTT

clone_size: -
v_call: TRBV15
d_call: -
j_call: TRBJ2-3
cdr3_aa: CATSRDDWGGTDTQYF
cdr3_nt: TGTGCCACCAGCAGAGATGACTGGGGGGGCACAGATACGCAGTATTTT

clone_size: -
v_call: TRBV2
d_call: TRBD2
j_call: TRBJ2-2
cdr3_aa: CAIPSGQNTGELFF
cdr3_nt: TGTGCCATTCCTAGCGGGCAGAACACCGGGGAGCTGTTTTTT

clone_size: -
v_call: TRBV2
d_call: -
j_call: TRBJ1-1
cdr3_aa: CASMAVITNTEAFF
cdr3_nt: TGTGCCAGCATGGCGGTAATAACGAACACTGAAGCTTTCTTT

clone_size: once
v_call: TRBV5-1
d_call: -
j_call: TRBJ2-7
cdr3_aa: CASSLTPRGYSYEQYF
cdr3_nt: TGCGCCAGCAGCTTGACCCCGCGGGGCTACTCCTACGAGCAGTACTTC